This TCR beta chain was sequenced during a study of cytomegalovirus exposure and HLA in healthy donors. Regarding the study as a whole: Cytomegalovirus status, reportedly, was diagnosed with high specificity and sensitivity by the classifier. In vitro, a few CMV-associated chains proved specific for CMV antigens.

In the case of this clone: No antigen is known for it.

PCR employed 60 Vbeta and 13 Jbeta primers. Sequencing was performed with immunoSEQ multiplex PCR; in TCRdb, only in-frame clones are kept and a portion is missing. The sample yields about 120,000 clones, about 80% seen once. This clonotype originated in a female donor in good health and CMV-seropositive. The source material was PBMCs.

The CDR3 bases are TGTGCCAGCAGCGTAAGACAGGGAGCCTACAATGAGCAGTTCTTC. Amino acids: CASSVRQGAYNEQFF. The chain employs TRBV7-3 and TRBJ2-1; 7 positions match TRBD1. CDR3 size: 15 residues. Germline CDR1 is SGHTA and CDR2 is FQGTGA. Trimming at V came to 5 bases and at J to 2 bases, leaving 6 bases not matched to a gene.